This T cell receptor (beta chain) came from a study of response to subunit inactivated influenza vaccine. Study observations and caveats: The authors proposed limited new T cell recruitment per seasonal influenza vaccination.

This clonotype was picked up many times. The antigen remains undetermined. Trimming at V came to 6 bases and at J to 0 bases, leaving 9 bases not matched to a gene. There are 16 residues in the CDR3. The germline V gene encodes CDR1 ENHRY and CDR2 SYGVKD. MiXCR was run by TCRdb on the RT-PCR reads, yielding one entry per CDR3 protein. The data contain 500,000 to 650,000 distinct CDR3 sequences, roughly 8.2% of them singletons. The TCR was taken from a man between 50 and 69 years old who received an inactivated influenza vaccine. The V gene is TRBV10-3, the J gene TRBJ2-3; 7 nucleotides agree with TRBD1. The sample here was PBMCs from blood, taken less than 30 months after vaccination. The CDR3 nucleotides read TGTGCCATCAGCCGCGCTGGGACAGATAGCACAGATACGCAGTATTTT. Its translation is CAISRAGTDSTDTQYF.